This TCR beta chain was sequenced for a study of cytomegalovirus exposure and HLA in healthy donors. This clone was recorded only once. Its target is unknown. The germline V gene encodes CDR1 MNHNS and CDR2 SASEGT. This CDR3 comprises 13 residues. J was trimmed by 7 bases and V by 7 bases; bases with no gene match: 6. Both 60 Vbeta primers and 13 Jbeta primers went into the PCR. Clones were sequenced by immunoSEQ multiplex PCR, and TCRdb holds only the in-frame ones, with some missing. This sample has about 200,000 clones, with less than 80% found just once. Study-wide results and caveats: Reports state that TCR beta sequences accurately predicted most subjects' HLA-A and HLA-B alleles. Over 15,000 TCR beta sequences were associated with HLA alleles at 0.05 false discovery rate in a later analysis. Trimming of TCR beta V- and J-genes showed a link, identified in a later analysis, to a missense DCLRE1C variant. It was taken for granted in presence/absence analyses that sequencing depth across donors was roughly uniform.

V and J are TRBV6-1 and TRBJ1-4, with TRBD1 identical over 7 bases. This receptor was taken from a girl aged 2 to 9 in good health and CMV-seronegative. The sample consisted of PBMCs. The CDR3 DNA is TGTGCCAGCACTCCCCAGGGGGTTGAAAAACTGTTTTTT. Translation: CASTPQGVEKLFF.